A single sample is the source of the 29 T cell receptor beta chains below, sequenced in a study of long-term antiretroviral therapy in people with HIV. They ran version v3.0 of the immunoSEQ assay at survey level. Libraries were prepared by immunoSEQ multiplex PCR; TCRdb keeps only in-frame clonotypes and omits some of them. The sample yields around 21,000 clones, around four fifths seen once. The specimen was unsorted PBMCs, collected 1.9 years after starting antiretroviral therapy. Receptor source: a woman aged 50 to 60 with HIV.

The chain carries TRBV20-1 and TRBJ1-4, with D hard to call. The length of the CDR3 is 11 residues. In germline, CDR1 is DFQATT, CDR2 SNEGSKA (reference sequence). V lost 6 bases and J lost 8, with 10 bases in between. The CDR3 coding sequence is TGCAGTGCCCGACATCAGGAAAAACTGTTTTTT. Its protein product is CSARHQEKLFF.

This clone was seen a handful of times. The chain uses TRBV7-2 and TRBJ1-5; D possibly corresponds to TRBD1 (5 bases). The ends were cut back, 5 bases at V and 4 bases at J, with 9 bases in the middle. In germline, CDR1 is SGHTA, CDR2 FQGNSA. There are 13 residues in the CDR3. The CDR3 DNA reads TGTGCCAGCAGCAAGACAGTTAATCAGCCCCAGCATTTT. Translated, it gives CASSKTVNQPQHF.

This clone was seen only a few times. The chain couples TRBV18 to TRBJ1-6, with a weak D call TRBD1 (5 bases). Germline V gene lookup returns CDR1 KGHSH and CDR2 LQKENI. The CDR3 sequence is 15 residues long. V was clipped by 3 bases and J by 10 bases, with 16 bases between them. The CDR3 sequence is CASSPPGTLDSPLHF. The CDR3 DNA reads TGTGCCAGCTCACCCCCCGGGACGTTGGACTCACCCCTCCACTTT.

CDR3 amino acids: CATSREKGIADRSNTEAFF. The CDR3 DNA sequence: TGTGCCACCAGCAGAGAAAAGGGCATTGCGGACAGGAGTAACACTGAAGCTTTCTTT. V gene TRBV15 combines with J gene TRBJ1-1; TRBD1 agrees at 7 bases. CDR3 size: 19 residues. J was trimmed by 2 bases and V by 0 bases; bases with no gene match: 15. The V gene's germline CDR1 is LNHNV and CDR2 YYDKDF (reference sequence).

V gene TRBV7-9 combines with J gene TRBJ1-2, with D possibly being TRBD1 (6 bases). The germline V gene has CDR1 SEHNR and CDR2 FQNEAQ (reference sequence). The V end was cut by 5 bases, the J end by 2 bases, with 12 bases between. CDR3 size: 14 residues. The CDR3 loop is CASSTLTGNYGYTF. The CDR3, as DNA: TGTGCCAGCAGCACCCTGACAGGAAACTATGGCTACACCTTC.

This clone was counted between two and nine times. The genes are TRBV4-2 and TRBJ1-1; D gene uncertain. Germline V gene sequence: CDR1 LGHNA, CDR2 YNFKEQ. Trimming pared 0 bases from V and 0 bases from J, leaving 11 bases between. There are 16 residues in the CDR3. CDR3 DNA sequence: TGTGCCAGCAGCCAAGAGGGAACGACCGTGAACACTGAAGCTTTCTTT. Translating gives CASSQEGTTVNTEAFF.

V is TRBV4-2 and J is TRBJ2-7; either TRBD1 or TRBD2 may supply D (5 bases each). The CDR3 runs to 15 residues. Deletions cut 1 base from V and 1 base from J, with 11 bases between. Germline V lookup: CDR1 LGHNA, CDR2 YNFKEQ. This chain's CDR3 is CASSQAGTESYEQYF. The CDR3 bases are TGTGCCAGCAGCCAAGCCGGGACGGAGTCCTACGAGCAGTACTTC.

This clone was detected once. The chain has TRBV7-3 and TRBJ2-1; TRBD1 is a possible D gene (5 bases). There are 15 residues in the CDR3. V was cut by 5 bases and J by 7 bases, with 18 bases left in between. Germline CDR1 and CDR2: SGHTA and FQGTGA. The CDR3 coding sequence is TGTGCCAGCAGCCCCAGGATAGGGGTCTGGAATGAGCAGTTCTTC. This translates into CASSPRIGVWNEQFF.

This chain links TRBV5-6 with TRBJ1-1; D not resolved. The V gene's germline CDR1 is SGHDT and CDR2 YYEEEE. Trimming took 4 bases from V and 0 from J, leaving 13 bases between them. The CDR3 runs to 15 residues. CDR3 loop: CASSALRVMNTEAFF. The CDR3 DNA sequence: TGTGCCAGCAGCGCCCTCCGGGTCATGAACACTGAAGCTTTCTTT.

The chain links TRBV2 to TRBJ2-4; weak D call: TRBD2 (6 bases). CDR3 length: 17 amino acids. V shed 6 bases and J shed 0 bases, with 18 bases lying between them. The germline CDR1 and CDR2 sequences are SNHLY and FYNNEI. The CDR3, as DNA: TGTGCCAGCAGGGAAAGACCTTGGACTATAGCCAAAAACATTCAGTACTTC. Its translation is CASRERPWTIAKNIQYF. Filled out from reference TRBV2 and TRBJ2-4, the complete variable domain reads EPEVTQTPSHQVTQMGQEVILRCVPISNHLYFYWYRQILGQKVEFLVSFYNNEISEKSEIFDDQFSVERPDGSNFTLKIRSTKLEDSAMYFCASRERPWTIAKNIQYFGAGTRLSVL.

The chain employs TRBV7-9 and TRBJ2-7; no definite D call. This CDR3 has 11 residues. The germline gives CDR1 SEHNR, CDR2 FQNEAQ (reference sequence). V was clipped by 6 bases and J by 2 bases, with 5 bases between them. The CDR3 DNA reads TGTGCCAGCAGTAGGGCCTACGAGCAGTACTTC. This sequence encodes CASSRAYEQYF. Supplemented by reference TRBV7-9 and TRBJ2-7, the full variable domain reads DTGVSQNPRHKITKRGQNVTFRCDPISEHNRLYWYRQTLGQGPEFLTYFQNEAQLEKSRLLSDRFSAERPKGSFSTLEIQRTEQGDSAMYLCASSRAYEQYFGPGTRLTVT.

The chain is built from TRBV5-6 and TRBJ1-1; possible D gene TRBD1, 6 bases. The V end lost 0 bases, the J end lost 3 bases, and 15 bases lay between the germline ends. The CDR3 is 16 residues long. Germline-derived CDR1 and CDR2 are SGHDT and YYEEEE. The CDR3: CASSLARDTLYTEAFF. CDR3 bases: TGTGCCAGCAGCTTGGCCCGGGACACCCTATACACTGAAGCTTTCTTT.

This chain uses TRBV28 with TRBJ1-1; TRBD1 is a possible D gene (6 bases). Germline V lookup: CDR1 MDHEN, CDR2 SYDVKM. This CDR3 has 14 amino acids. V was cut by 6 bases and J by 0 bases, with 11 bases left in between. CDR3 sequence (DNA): TGTGCCAGCAGCCGGGACACCTTGAACACTGAAGCTTTCTTT. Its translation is CASSRDTLNTEAFF.

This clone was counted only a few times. The CDR3 DNA follows: TGTGCCAGCAGTGAGTTATGGGGAAAACTGTTTTTT. This codes for CASSELWGKLFF. This chain links TRBV25-1 with TRBJ1-4; D gene ambiguous. The CDR3 extends over 12 amino acids. The V gene lost 3 bases and the J gene lost 10 bases, with 9 bases spanning the gap. The germline V gene encodes CDR1 MGHDK and CDR2 SYGVNS.

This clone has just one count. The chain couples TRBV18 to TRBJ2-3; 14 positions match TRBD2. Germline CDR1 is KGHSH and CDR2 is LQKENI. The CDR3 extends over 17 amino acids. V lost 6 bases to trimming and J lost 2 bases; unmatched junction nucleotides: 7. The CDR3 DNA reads TGTGCCAGCTCGGTAAGGACTAGCGGGGGGCACACAGATACGCAGTATTTT. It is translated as CASSVRTSGGHTDTQYF.

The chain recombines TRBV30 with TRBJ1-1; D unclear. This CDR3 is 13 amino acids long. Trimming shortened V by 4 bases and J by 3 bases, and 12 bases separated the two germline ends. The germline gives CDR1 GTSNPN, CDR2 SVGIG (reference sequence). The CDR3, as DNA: TGTGCCTGGACCCGTCTGCTGTACACTGAAGCTTTCTTT. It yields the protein CAWTRLLYTEAFF.

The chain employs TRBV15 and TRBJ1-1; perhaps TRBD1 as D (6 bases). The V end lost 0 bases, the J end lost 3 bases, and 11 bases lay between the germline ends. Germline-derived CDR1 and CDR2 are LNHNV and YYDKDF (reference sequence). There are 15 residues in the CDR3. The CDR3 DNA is TGTGCCACCAGCAGAGACACGGGGGCTGACACTGAAGCTTTCTTT. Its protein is CATSRDTGADTEAFF.

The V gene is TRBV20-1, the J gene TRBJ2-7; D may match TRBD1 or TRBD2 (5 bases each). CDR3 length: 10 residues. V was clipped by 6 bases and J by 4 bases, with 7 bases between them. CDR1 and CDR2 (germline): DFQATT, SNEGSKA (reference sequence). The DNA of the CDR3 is TGCAGTGCGAGGGGATACGAGCAGTACTTC. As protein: CSARGYEQYF.

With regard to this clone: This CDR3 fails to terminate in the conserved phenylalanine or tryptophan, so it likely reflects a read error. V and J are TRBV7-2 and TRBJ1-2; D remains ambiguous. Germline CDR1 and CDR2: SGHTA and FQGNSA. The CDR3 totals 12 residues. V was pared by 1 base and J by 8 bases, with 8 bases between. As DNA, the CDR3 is TGTGCCAGCAGCTTAGAGAATTGGGGCTACACCCTC. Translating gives CASSLENWGYTL.

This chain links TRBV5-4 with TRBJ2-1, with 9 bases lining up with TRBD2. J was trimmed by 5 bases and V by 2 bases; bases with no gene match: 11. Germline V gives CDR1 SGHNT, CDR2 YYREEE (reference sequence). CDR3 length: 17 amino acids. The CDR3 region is CASSFRGGGGAHNEQFF. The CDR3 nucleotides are TGTGCCAGCAGCTTCAGAGGAGGCGGGGGGGCCCACAATGAGCAGTTCTTC.

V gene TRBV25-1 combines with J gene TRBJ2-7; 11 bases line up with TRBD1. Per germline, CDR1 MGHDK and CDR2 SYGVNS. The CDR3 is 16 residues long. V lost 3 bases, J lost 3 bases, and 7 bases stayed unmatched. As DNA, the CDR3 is TGTGCCAGCAGTGAGAGGACAGGGGGCATCCTCTACGAGCAGTACTTC. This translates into CASSERTGGILYEQYF.

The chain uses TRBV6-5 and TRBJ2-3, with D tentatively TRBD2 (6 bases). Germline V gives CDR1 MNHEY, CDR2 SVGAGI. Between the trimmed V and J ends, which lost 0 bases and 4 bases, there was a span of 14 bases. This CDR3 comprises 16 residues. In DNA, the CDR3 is TGTGCCAGCAGTTACTCTGGACTTGGAGGGGCAGATACGCAGTATTTT. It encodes CASSYSGLGGADTQYF.

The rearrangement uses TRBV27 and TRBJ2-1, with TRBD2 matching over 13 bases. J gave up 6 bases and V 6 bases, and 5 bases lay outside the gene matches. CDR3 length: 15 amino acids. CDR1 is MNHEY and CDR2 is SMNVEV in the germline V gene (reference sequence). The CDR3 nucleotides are TGTGCCAGCAGGGCAACTAGCGGGGGGGCCAATGAGCAGTTCTTC. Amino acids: CASRATSGGANEQFF.

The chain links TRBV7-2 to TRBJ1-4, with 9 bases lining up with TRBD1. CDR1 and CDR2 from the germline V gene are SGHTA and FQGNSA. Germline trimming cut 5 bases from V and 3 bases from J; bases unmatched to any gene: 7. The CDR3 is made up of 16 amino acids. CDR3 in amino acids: CASSPRQGGSNEKLFF. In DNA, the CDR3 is TGTGCCAGCAGCCCCCGACAGGGGGGTTCTAATGAAAAACTGTTTTTT.

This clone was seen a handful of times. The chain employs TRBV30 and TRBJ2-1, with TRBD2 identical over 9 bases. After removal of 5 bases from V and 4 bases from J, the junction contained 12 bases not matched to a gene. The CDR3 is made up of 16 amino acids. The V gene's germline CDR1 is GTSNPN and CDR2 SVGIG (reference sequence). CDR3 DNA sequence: TGTGCCTGGGAATTTTCAAGCGGGGGGTTGTACAATGAGCAGTTCTTC. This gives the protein CAWEFSSGGLYNEQFF.

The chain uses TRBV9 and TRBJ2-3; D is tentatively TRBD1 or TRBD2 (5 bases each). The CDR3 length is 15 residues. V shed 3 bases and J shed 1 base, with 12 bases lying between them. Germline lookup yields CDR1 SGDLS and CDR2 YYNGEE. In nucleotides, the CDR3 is TGTGCCAGCAGCGCGTGGGACGGGGGCACAGATACGCAGTATTTT. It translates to CASSAWDGGTDTQYF.

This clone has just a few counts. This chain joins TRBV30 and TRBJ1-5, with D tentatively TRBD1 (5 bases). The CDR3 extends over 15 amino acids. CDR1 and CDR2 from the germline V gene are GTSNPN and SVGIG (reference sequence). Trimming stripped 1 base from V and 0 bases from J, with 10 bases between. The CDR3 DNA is TGTGCCTGGAGTGAGAGGGGAAATAGCAATCAGCCCCAGCATTTT. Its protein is CAWSERGNSNQPQHF.

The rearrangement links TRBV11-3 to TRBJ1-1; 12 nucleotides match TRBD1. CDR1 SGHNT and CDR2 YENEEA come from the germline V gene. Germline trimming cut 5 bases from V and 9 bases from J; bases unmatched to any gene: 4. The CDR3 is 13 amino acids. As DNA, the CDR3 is TGTGCCAGCAGCCGAGGGACAGGGGGCAAAGCTTTCTTT. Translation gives CASSRGTGGKAFF.

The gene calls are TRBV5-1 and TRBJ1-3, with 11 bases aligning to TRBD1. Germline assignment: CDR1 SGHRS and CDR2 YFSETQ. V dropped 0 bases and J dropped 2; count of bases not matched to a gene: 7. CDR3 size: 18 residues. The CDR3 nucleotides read TGCGCCAGCAGCTTGGGCGGGACAGGGGGTTTCGCTGGAAACACCATATATTTT. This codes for CASSLGGTGGFAGNTIYF. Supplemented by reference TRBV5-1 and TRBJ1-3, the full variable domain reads KAGVTQTPRYLIKTRGQQVTLSCSPISGHRSVSWYQQTPGQGLQFLFEYFSETQRNKGNFPGRFSGRQFSNSRSEMNVSTLELGDSALYLCASSLGGTGGFAGNTIYFGEGSWLTVV.